This record covers a single T cell receptor beta chain. With 5 bases removed from V and 6 bases from J, the gap between germline ends came to 26 bases. This CDR3 has 18 residues. Germline loops: CDR1 SGHNT, CDR2 YENEEA. This sample was taken from a study of OX40 agonist ivuxolimab in advanced cancers. In the study overall: Past anti-PD-1, anti-PD-L1 or anti-CTLA-4 therapy was accepted, and 40% had received some.

Assay used: immunoSEQ multiplex PCR; TCRdb lists only in-frame clones, some missing. In the table there are tens of thousands of clones, roughly 89% of which are singletons. The chain is built from TRBV11-3 and TRBJ2-1, with a possible D match to TRBD2 (6 bases). Sequencing used CD4+ or CD8+ T cells sorted from blood, obtained in a trial of the OX40 agonist ivuxolimab. The TCR was taken from an adult with an advanced solid tumor such as melanoma, head and neck, liver or kidney cancer. The CDR3 DNA reads TGTGCCAGCAGCCCCAGCATCGGGGGTCCCGGGAGTGGCAATGAGCAGTTCTTC. Translating it yields CASSPSIGGPGSGNEQFF.